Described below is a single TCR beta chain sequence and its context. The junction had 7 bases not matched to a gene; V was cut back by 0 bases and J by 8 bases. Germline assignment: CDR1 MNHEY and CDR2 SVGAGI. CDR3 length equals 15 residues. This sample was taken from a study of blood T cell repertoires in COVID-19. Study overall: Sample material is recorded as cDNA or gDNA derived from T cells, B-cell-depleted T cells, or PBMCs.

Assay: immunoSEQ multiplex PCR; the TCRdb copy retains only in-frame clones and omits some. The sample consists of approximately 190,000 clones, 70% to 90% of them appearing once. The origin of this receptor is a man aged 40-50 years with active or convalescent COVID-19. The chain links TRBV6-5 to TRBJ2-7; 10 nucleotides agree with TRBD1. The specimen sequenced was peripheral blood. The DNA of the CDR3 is TGTGCCAGCAGTTACTCTGCGACAGGGGGCCAGCAGCAGTACTTC. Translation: CASSYSATGGQQQYF.